The entry below gives a single TCR beta chain sequence along with its context. What it binds is not known. The record originates from a study of cytomegalovirus exposure and HLA in healthy donors. For the study at large: Later, an analysis reported that the 95 to 150 validation repertoires had used the same platform as the approximately 680 first-cohort repertoires.

CDR3 length: 15 amino acids. The germline V gene encodes CDR1 MNHEY and CDR2 SVGAGI. The V gene end was trimmed by 5 bases and the J gene end by 8 bases; junction bases not matched to a gene: 15. An approximately 120-subject validation cohort, separate from the 666-subject first cohort, supplied the donors. The repertoire was sequenced with immunoSEQ multiplex PCR; TCRdb's copy has only in-frame clones and lacks some. The sample shows roughly 60,000 clones, about 91% of them seen only once. Study outcomes and limitations: Some TCR beta chains (roughly 160 of them) were listed as cytomegalovirus-associated. The finding came from a later analysis; first-cohort TCR clusters tended to co-occur in the 120 or so validation repertoires.

This sequence originates from a woman under 30 in good health and CMV-seronegative. The J gene is TRBJ2-7, the V gene TRBV6-5, with 7 bases fitting TRBD1. The source material was PBMCs. DNA for the CDR3: TGTGCCAGCAGTAAACAGGGGCCCTCCCCAAGTAAGCAGTACTTC. It encodes CASSKQGPSPSKQYF.